This is a list of T cell receptor beta chains from one sample in a study of blood T cells in healthy people across ages. In TCRdb, the 5' RACE reads were re-called with MiXCR into one record per CDR3 protein. The table includes 760,000 or so distinct CDR3 sequences, 20% to 25% detected once. The data also belong to a second study, concerning T cells of mothers and their children.

The sequenced material came from blood. These receptors were taken from a boy younger than 18 in good health. Each CDR3 is given without its conserved first and last residue. Each record gives: V gene, J gene, CDR3 protein.

TRBV11-2	TRBJ2-5	ASSLEGAYRETQY
TRBV11-2	TRBJ2-3	ASSLLAHTQY
TRBV6-6	TRBJ2-3	AIALTDLLSDTQY
TRBV7-2	TRBJ1-3	ASSLLGIDIIY
TRBV13	TRBJ1-5	ASSLGPRGTNNQPQH
TRBV7-8	TRBJ2-5	ASSSLRIAGGGETQY
TRBV6-2/TRBV6-3	TRBJ2-2	ASRPLETPNTGELF
TRBV9	TRBJ2-5	ASSVAGLQETQY
TRBV27	TRBJ1-5	ASKDPGGEPQH
TRBV7-9	TRBJ1-1	ASSLVRTGRTEAF
TRBV7-8	TRBJ2-1	ASSPFSGPWANEQF
TRBV5-1	TRBJ2-5	ASSFGQGEGETQY
TRBV29-1	TRBJ2-7	SVGTGKRFEQY
TRBV25-1	TRBJ2-7	ASSESFGVREVHEQY
TRBV7-3	TRBJ2-1	ASSKSGRNNEQF
TRBV27	TRBJ2-4	ASSPLRNIDIQY
TRBV7-3	TRBJ2-5	ASSLERSETQY
TRBV5-5	TRBJ2-5	ATTLMMDPLETQY
TRBV21-1	TRBJ2-5	ASSKAAGGPLETQY
TRBV5-1	TRBJ2-2	ASSFKGTGELF
TRBV12-3/TRBV12-4	TRBJ2-4	ASSLRDTYIQY
TRBV28	TRBJ2-1	ASSGTSGEFNEQF
TRBV4-1	TRBJ1-2	ASSMDRGFYGYT
TRBV12-3/TRBV12-4	TRBJ2-1	ASSSQPGPPIHGQF
TRBV7-6	TRBJ1-4	ASSFGPTNEKLF
TRBV28	TRBJ2-4	ASSLSGRVQGKNIQY
TRBV14	TRBJ2-5	ASSQARDRVY
TRBV5-1	TRBJ2-1	ASSSSGILPYNEQF
TRBV29-1	.	SVPSGSNEQF
TRBV29-1	TRBJ2-7	SVAQMRGASEQY
TRBV12-3/TRBV12-4	TRBJ1-2	ASSFTGGGSGYT
TRBV5-1	TRBJ1-1	ASSLEGASTEAF
TRBV29-1	TRBJ1-2	SVDLDWGGYGYT
TRBV12-3/TRBV12-4	TRBJ1-2	ASSSTTDRDYGYT
TRBV27	TRBJ1-2	VFHSLSYGYT
TRBV28	.	ASSFQIQTQY
TRBV29-1	TRBJ2-7	SVAGSPYEQY
TRBV2	TRBJ2-3	ASRGLAGGPTGDTQY
TRBV12-3/TRBV12-4	TRBJ1-1	ASSFGQGSNTEAF
TRBV5-1	TRBJ1-1	ASSPGDSNTEAF
TRBV4-3	TRBJ2-6	ASSQDRTGVPGANVLT
TRBV28	TRBJ2-7	ASSPQNSVYEQY
TRBV29-1	TRBJ2-7	SVEREGTSGVYEQY
TRBV7-9	TRBJ2-1	ASSLVAGGRNEQF
TRBV9	TRBJ2-7	ASSASGGAYEQY
TRBV6-1	TRBJ2-7	ASSAALSYEQY
TRBV6-1	TRBJ2-3	ASSNTGDGADTQY
TRBV7-8	TRBJ2-5	ATRRASGNQETQY
TRBV24-1	TRBJ2-7	ATSDLLSSGEY
TRBV12-3/TRBV12-4	TRBJ1-1	ASRGTGLTEAF
TRBV24-1	TRBJ2-1	ATGRTSGGFNEQF
TRBV20-1	.	SARDNRGLAGGNEQF